This T cell receptor (beta chain) was identified during a study of cytomegalovirus exposure and HLA in healthy donors. Looked up from germline, CDR1 is LNHNV and CDR2 is YYDKDF (reference sequence). CDR3 length equals 15 residues. For this clone: One end of the junction fails to match germline, which may point to a read error.

The primer mix had 60 Vbeta and 13 Jbeta primers. The repertoire was sequenced with immunoSEQ multiplex PCR; TCRdb's copy has only in-frame clones and lacks some. The top ten clones hold under 3% of a sample with roughly 80,000 clones, 77% of them seen once. Sequencing was carried out using PBMCs. This chain joins TRBV15 and TRBJ2-2, with TRBD1 as a possible D gene (6 bases). This clonotype was sampled from a man between 45 and 60 years old in good health and CMV-seropositive. The DNA for the CDR3 is TGTGTCACCAGCAGAGATTCTAGACAGGCCGGGGAGCTGTTTTTT. Translating gives CVTSRDSRQAGELFF.